The 11 T cell receptor beta chains below come from one sample, sequenced in a study of blood T cell repertoires in COVID-19. Using immunoSEQ multiplex PCR, the repertoire was profiled, and TCRdb retains in-frame clones only, with some absent. The sample includes 200,000 to 250,000 clones, roughly 84% of them seen just once. The sample taken for sequencing was peripheral blood. These receptors were collected from a woman of 80 years or more with acute or convalescent COVID-19.

This clone was detected only once. The rearrangement uses TRBV5-1 and TRBJ2-7; unclear D gene. This CDR3 has 14 residues. The germline CDR1 and CDR2 sequences are SGHRS and YFSETQ. V lost 1 base and J 3 bases, leaving 11 bases between the germline ends. CDR3 sequence reads: CASSLFSFGYEQYF. The CDR3 DNA reads TGCGCCAGCAGCTTGTTTTCCTTCGGCTACGAGCAGTACTTC.

V and J are TRBV3-1 (or the pseudogene TRBV3-2) and TRBJ1-4; no definite D call. V shed 1 base and J shed 4 bases, with 10 bases lying between them. CDR3 size: 15 residues. Germline CDR1 reads LGHDT; CDR2 reads YNNKEL (reference sequence). CDR3 DNA sequence: TGTGCCAGCAGCCAAGGGCAGATCCTTAATGAAAAACTGTTTTTT. This gives the protein CASSQGQILNEKLFF.

The rearrangement uses TRBV27 and TRBJ2-1; 10 bases line up with TRBD1. This CDR3 is built from 18 residues. Looked up from germline, CDR1 is MNHEY and CDR2 is SMNVEV (reference sequence). Trimming at V came to 3 bases and at J to 3 bases, leaving 11 bases not matched to a gene. CDR3 DNA: TGTGCCAGCAGTTTTTCCTCCGGGACAGGGGCCTTCTACAATGAGCAGTTCTTC. This sequence encodes CASSFSSGTGAFYNEQFF.

This clone was found once. This sequence joins TRBV28 and TRBJ1-2, with TRBD1 matching over 8 bases. The CDR3 spans 15 residues. CDR1 and CDR2 from the germline V gene are MDHEN and SYDVKM. V trimming: 5 bases; J trimming: 1 base; junction bases outside the gene matches: 6. CDR3 amino acids: CASSRGQDLNYGYTF. CDR3 coding DNA: TGTGCCAGCAGTAGGGGACAGGACCTTAACTATGGCTACACCTTC.

The V call is TRBV12-3 or TRBV12-4, the J call TRBJ1-5; D is unresolved. The CDR3 runs to 11 residues. V was trimmed by 6 bases and J by 3 bases, leaving 3 bases between them. CDR3 bases: TGTGCCAGCAGCTCCAATCAGCCCCAGCATTTT. Protein: CASSSNQPQHF.

The V gene is TRBV6-6, the J gene TRBJ1-1; tentatively, D is TRBD1 (6 bases). In germline, CDR1 is MNHNY, CDR2 SVGAGI (reference sequence). This CDR3 has 14 amino acids. The V end lost 6 bases, the J end lost 5 bases, and 16 bases lay between the germline ends. The chain's CDR3 is CASRPGTGQTEAFF. The CDR3 nucleotides are TGTGCCAGCAGGCCCGGAACGGGACAAACTGAAGCTTTCTTT.

The V gene is TRBV18, the J gene TRBJ1-2; 7 nucleotides match TRBD1. V dropped 3 bases and J dropped 4; count of bases not matched to a gene: 11. CDR1 and CDR2 from the germline V gene are KGHSH and LQKENI. The CDR3 consists of 16 residues. DNA of the CDR3: TGTGCCAGCTCACCCCAGGAACAGGGGTTTCGCTATGGCTACACCTTC. Translating gives CASSPQEQGFRYGYTF.

The chain is built from TRBV19 and TRBJ1-5, with 8 bases identical to TRBD1. The length of the CDR3 is 14 residues. Trimming took 5 bases from V and 6 from J; bases not matched to a gene: 6. From germline, CDR1 is LNHDA and CDR2 SQIVND (reference sequence). The CDR3 sequence: CASSPRGLGQPQHF. CDR3 nucleotide sequence: TGTGCCAGTAGTCCCAGGGGGCTAGGTCAGCCCCAGCATTTT.

The rearrangement links TRBV5-6 to TRBJ1-5, with D uncertain. Looked up from germline, CDR1 is SGHDT and CDR2 is YYEEEE. This CDR3 has 17 residues. Trimming took 4 bases from V and 0 from J, leaving 17 bases between them. CDR3 DNA: TGTGCCAGCAGCCTCCGGCAGGCTCTTTATAGCAATCAGCCCCAGCATTTT. It codes for CASSLRQALYSNQPQHF. Complete variable domain (other parts from reference TRBV5-6 and TRBJ1-5): DAGVTQSPTHLIKTRGQQVTLRCSPKSGHDTVSWYQQALGQGPQFIFQYYEEEERQRGNFPDRFSGHQFPNYSSELNVNALLLGDSALYLCASSLRQALYSNQPQHFGDGTRLSIL.

This clone was detected once. The rearrangement links TRBV5-1 to TRBJ2-3; D perhaps matches TRBD2 (5 bases). The V gene lost 0 bases and the J gene lost 7 bases, with 15 bases spanning the gap. The length of the CDR3 is 15 residues. Germline V gene lookup returns CDR1 SGHRS and CDR2 YFSETQ. The CDR3 here is CASSLEQGGSHTQYF. The CDR3 coding sequence is TGCGCCAGCAGCTTGGAGCAAGGAGGCTCACATACGCAGTATTTT. The full variable domain, in which reference TRBV5-1 and TRBJ2-3 provide the parts outside the CDR3, is KAGVTQTPRYLIKTRGQQVTLSCSPISGHRSVSWYQQTPGQGLQFLFEYFSETQRNKGNFPGRFSGRQFSNSRSEMNVSTLELGDSALYLCASSLEQGGSHTQYFGPGTRLTVL.

The genes are TRBV11-3 and TRBJ2-1; 11 bases are shared with TRBD2. CDR3 length: 15 residues. V lost 5 bases and J lost 5; bases outside the gene matches: 5. Germline assignment: CDR1 SGHNT and CDR2 YENEEA. CDR3 amino acids: CASSRTSGWNNEQFF. CDR3 in DNA: TGTGCCAGCAGCCGGACTAGCGGGTGGAACAATGAGCAGTTCTTC.